These 14 T cell receptor beta chains were sequenced from one sample in a study of T cell responses to AZD1222 COVID-19 vaccine. Sequencing used immunoSEQ multiplex PCR; TCRdb keeps in-frame clones, though not all of them. Seen here are 100,000 to 120,000 clones, about 80% observed once, and the top ten hold 5%. The sequences come from peripheral blood, collected on day 0 of AZD1222 vaccination. The receptors shown here come from an adult in good health.

The chain is built from TRBV5-4 and TRBJ1-3; D is ambiguous. CDR1 is SGHNT and CDR2 is YYREEE in the germline V gene (reference sequence). This CDR3 region has 17 residues. Trimming removed 0 bases at V and 0 bases at J, with 13 bases between. CDR3 bases: TGTGCCAGCAGCTTGGGCCCTCGGGATGTCTCTGGAAACACCATATATTTT. Translation: CASSLGPRDVSGNTIYF.

The chain recombines TRBV30 with TRBJ1-5; 7 bases are shared with TRBD1. The ends lost 0 bases at V and 5 bases at J; junction bases unmatched: 7. Germline-derived CDR1 and CDR2 are GTSNPN and SVGIG (reference sequence). The CDR3 sequence is 15 residues long. The CDR3 protein is CAWSVRGGGDQPQHF. The CDR3 coding sequence is TGTGCCTGGAGTGTACGAGGGGGCGGGGATCAGCCCCAGCATTTT.

The V and J genes are TRBV4-3 and TRBJ2-6, with D possibly matching TRBD1 (5 bases). CDR3 length equals 18 residues. V lost 1 base and J 0 bases, leaving 13 bases between the germline ends. From germline, CDR1 is LGHNA and CDR2 YSLEER. In DNA form, the CDR3 reads TGCGCCAGCAGCCAAGGATTGGGGCCCGTCTCTGGGGCCAACGTCCTGACTTTC. It encodes CASSQGLGPVSGANVLTF.

J is TRBJ1-5 and V is TRBV25-1, with 11 bases identical to TRBD1. Germline V gene sequence: CDR1 MGHDK, CDR2 SYGVNS. Trimming at V came to 2 bases and at J to 7 bases, leaving 7 bases not matched to a gene. The CDR3 is 16 amino acids. The CDR3 nucleotides are TGTGCCAGCAGTGAACCCGGGACAGGGGGTGGACAGCCCCAGCATTTT. Translated, it gives CASSEPGTGGGQPQHF.

This chain joins TRBV27 and TRBJ2-7; D unclear. The ends were cut back, 5 bases at V and 5 bases at J, with 16 bases in the middle. Germline lookup yields CDR1 MNHEY and CDR2 SMNVEV (reference sequence). The CDR3 totals 14 residues. The CDR3 DNA is TGTGCCAGCAGTCTCAGACGAAACCTAAACGAGCAGTACTTC. The encoded protein is CASSLRRNLNEQYF.

The V gene is TRBV27, the J gene TRBJ2-6; possibly TRBD2 for D (7 bases). Per germline, CDR1 MNHEY and CDR2 SMNVEV (reference sequence). V was pared by 4 bases and J by 2 bases, with 9 bases between. The CDR3 is 15 amino acids. The chain's CDR3 is CASSWGGPGANVLTF. CDR3 nucleotide sequence: TGTGCCAGCAGTTGGGGGGGGCCTGGGGCCAACGTCCTGACTTTC. Full variable domain (outside the CDR3, taken from reference TRBV27 and TRBJ2-6): EAQVTQNPRYLITVTGKKLTVTCSQNMNHEYMSWYRQDPGLGLRQIYYSMNVEVTDKGDVPEGYKVSRKEKRNFPLILESPSPNQTSLYFCASSWGGPGANVLTFGAGSRLTVL.

V and J are TRBV5-5 and TRBJ2-2; 8 bases map to TRBD2. V shed 0 bases, J shed 0 bases, and the junction held 4 bases outside the gene matches. Germline V gene sequence: CDR1 SGHKS, CDR2 YYEKEE (reference sequence). CDR3 length: 17 amino acids. The CDR3 coding sequence is TGTGCCAGCAGCTTGGGGGTAGCGGGAACGAACACCGGGGAGCTGTTTTTT. Protein product: CASSLGVAGTNTGELFF.

The J gene is TRBJ2-3, the V gene TRBV15; D not resolved. V dropped 8 bases and J dropped 6 bases, with 12 bases sitting between them. The CDR3 consists of 12 residues. Germline V lookup: CDR1 LNHNV, CDR2 YYDKDF (reference sequence). DNA of the CDR3: TGTGCCACCCCATCTCGATGGGATACGCAGTATTTT. Encoded protein: CATPSRWDTQYF.

The chain combines TRBV15 with TRBJ2-7; no clear D. The CDR3 sequence is 13 residues long. Trimming removed 0 bases from V and 4 bases from J, with 7 bases in between. Germline lookup yields CDR1 LNHNV and CDR2 YYDKDF (reference sequence). The CDR3 DNA reads as TGTGCCACCAGCAGAGACTACACATACGAGCAGTACTTC. This codes for CATSRDYTYEQYF.

The chain joins TRBV2 to TRBJ1-1; 10 nucleotides align to TRBD1. Per germline, CDR1 SNHLY and CDR2 FYNNEI. The CDR3 covers 17 residues. The trim removed 4 bases at V and 5 bases at J, leaving 13 bases unmatched. In nucleotides, the CDR3 is TGTGCCAGCAGTGGCCCCGGGACAGGGGTCGGTGGGACTGAAGCTTTCTTT. Encoded protein: CASSGPGTGVGGTEAFF.

This rearrangement joins TRBV6-2 or TRBV6-3 to TRBJ2-7; the D call may be TRBD1 or TRBD2 (5 bases each). The germline V and J ends were trimmed by 2 bases and 3 bases, with 14 bases remaining between them. The CDR3 has 15 amino acids. Germline V gene sequence: CDR1 MNHEY, CDR2 SVGEGT. CDR3 region: CASSYKRDPFYEQYF. CDR3 coding DNA: TGTGCCAGCAGTTACAAGAGGGACCCATTCTACGAGCAGTACTTC.

The gene calls are TRBV30 and TRBJ1-1; 12 nucleotides align to TRBD1. CDR1 is GTSNPN and CDR2 is SVGIG in the germline V gene (reference sequence). The CDR3 covers 15 residues. The V segment lost 5 bases and the J segment 6 bases; nucleotides outside the gene matches: 10. DNA for the CDR3: TGTGCCTGGGGGGGGGCTGGGACAGGGGGCCCTGAAGCTTTCTTT. Residues: CAWGGAGTGGPEAFF.

V gene TRBV13 combines with J gene TRBJ1-1; D not resolved. Germline values: CDR1 PRHDT, CDR2 FYEKMQ (reference sequence). The V end lost 1 base, the J end lost 2 bases, and 14 bases lay between the germline ends. The CDR3 has 16 amino acids. The CDR3 nucleotides read TGTGCCAGCAGCTTAGCCGGTGGAGTATTAAACACTGAAGCTTTCTTT. Translated: CASSLAGGVLNTEAFF.

The rearrangement links TRBV5-1 to TRBJ2-5; D is uncertain. V lost 4 bases to trimming and J lost 2 bases, with 6 bases between them. Germline assignment: CDR1 SGHRS and CDR2 YFSETQ. CDR3 length: 12 amino acids. The CDR3 DNA follows: TGCGCCAGCAGCATCCGGCAAGAGACCCAGTACTTC. Residues: CASSIRQETQYF.